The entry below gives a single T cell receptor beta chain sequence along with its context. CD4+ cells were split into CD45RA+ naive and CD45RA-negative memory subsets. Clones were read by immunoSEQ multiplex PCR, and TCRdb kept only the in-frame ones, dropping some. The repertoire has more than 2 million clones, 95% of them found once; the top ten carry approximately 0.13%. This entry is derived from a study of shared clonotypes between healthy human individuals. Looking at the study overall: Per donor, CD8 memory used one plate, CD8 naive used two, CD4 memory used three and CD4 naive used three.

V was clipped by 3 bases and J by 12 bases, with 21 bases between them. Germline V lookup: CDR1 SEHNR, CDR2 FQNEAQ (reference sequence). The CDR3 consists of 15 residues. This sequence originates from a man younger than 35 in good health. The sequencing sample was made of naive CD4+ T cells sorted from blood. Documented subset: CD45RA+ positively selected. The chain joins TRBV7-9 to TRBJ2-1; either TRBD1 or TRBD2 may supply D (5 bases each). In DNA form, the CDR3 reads TGTGCCAGCAGCTTTTTGGTTAGTGGGGCACGGGGGCAGTTCTTC. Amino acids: CASSFLVSGARGQFF.